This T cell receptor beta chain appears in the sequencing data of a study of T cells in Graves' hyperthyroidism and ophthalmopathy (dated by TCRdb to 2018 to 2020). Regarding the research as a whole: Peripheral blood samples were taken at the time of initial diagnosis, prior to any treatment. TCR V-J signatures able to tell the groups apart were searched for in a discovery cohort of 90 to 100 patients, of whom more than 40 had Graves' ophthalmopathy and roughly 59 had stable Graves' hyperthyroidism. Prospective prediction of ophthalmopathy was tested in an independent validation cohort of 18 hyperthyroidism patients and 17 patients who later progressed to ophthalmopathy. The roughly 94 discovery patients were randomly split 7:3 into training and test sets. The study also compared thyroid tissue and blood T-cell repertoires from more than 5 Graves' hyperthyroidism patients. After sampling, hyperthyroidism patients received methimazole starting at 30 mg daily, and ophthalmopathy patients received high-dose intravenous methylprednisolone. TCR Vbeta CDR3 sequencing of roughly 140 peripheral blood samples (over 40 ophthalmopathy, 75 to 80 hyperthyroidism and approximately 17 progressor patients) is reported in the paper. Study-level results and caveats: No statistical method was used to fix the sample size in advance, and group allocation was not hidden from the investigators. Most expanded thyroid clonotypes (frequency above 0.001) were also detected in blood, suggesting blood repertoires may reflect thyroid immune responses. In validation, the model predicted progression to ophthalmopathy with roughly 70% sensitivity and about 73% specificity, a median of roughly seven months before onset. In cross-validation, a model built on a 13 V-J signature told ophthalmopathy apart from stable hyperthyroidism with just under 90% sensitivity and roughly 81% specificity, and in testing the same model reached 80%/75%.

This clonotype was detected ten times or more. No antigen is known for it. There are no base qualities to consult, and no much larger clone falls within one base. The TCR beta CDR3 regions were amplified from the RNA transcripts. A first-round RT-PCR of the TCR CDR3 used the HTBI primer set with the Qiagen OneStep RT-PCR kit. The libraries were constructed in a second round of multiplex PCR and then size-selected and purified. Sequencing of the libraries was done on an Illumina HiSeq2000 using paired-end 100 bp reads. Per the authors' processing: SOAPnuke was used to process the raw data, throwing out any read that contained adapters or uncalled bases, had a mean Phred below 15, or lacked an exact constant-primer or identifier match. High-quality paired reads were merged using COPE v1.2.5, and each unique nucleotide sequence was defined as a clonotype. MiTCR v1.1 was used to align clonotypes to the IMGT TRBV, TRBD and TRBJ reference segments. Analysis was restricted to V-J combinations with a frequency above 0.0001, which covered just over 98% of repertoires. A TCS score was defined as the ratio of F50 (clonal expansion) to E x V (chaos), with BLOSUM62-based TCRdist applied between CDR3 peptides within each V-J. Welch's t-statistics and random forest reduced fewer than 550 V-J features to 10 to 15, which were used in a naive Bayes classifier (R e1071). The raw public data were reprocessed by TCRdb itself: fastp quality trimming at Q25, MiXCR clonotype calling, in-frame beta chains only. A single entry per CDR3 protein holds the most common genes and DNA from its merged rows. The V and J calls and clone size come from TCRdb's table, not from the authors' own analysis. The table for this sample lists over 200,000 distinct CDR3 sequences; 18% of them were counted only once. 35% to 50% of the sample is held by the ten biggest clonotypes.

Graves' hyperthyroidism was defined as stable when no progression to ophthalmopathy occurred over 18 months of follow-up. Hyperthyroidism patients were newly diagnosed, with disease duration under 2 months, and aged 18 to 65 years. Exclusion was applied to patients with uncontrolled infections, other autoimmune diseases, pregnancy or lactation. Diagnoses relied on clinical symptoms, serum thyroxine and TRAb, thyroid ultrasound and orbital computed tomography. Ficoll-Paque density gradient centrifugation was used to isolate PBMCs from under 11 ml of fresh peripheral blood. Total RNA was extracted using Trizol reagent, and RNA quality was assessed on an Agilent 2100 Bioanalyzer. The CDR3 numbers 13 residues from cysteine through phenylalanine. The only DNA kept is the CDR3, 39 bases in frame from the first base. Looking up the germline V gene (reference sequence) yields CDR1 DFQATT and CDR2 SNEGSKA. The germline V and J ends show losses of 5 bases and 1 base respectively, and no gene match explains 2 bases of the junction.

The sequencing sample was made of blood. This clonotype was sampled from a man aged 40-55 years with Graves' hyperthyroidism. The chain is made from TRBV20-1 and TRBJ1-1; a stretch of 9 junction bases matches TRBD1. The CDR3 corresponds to CSAGDRANTEAFF. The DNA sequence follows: TGCAGTGCTGGGGACAGGGCGAACACTGAAGCTTTCTTT.